The next 14 T cell receptor beta chains were all read from a single sample in a study of neurological immune-mediated disorders. Time point denoted: longitudinal time-point 3. TCRdb ran MiXCR on the 5' RACE reads and lists one entry per CDR3 protein. Of roughly 100,000 distinct CDR3 sequences listed, less than 14% are singletons. The sequencing sample was made of PBMCs. Receptor source: a female donor with HTLV-1-associated myelopathy (HAM/TSP).

This clonotype appeared many times. The chain couples TRBV9 to TRBJ1-1, with TRBD1 identical over 7 bases. The trim removed 4 bases at V and 1 base at J, leaving 7 bases unmatched. Germline CDR1 and CDR2: SGDLS and YYNGEE. The CDR3 is made up of 15 amino acids. Written as DNA, the CDR3 is TGTGCCAGCAGCTATACCGGGACAGCGAACACTGAAGCTTTCTTT. Translated: CASSYTGTANTEAFF.

Many counts were recorded for this clonotype. J is TRBJ2-3 and V is TRBV5-1, with 9 bases that match TRBD2. The V gene end was trimmed by 4 bases and the J gene end by 4 bases; junction bases not matched to a gene: 10. The germline V gene has CDR1 SGHRS and CDR2 YFSETQ. This CDR3 contains 16 residues. The CDR3 spells CASSRDASGASDTQYF. CDR3 nucleotide sequence: TGCGCCAGCAGCCGCGACGCTAGCGGGGCCTCAGATACGCAGTATTTT.

A word on this clonotype: A much larger clone lies a single base off, so this may be a read error. The chain is built from TRBV7-2 and TRBJ2-3; D gene uncertain. The CDR3 length is 11 residues. The V gene's germline CDR1 is SGHTA and CDR2 FQGNSA. The CDR3 DNA sequence: TGTGCCAGCATCTTGGCAGATATGCAGTATTTT. Translated: CASILADMQYF.

This clonotype was recorded at least ten times. This sequence joins TRBV27 and TRBJ2-5, with 11 bases aligning to TRBD1. J was trimmed by 7 bases and V by 4 bases; bases with no gene match: 11. CDR1 and CDR2 from the germline V gene are MNHEY and SMNVEV (reference sequence). The CDR3 is 16 amino acids. In nucleotides, the CDR3 is TGTGCCAGCAGTTCTCTCGGACAGGGGGCGATGGGGACCCAGTACTTC. Its translation is CASSSLGQGAMGTQYF.

This clonotype was counted many times. The genes are TRBV29-1 and TRBJ2-3; D unresolved. Germline CDR1 reads SQVTM; CDR2 reads ANQGSEA. The V and J ends lost 7 bases and 4 bases respectively, with 15 bases between them. The CDR3 is 13 amino acids. The CDR3 DNA reads as TGCAGCGCAGTCGGTCGAGGCCCAGATACGCAGTATTTT. Translated, it gives CSAVGRGPDTQYF.

This clonotype was picked up many times. The chain is built from TRBV5-1 and TRBJ2-1; D is ambiguous. The V gene's germline CDR1 is SGHRS and CDR2 YFSETQ. The CDR3 has 14 residues. V lost 2 bases to trimming and J lost 0 bases, with 6 bases between them. The CDR3: CASSFPRSYNEQFF. CDR3 sequence (DNA): TGCGCCAGCAGCTTTCCACGCTCCTACAATGAGCAGTTCTTC.

This chain's CDR3 is CASSLEASGPPYEQYF. The CDR3 nucleotides read TGCGCCAGCAGCTTGGAAGCTAGCGGGCCTCCCTACGAGCAGTACTTC. The gene calls are TRBV5-1 and TRBJ2-7, with 8 bases identical to TRBD2. CDR1 and CDR2 (germline): SGHRS, YFSETQ. CDR3 length: 16 residues. The junction had 7 bases not matched to a gene; V was cut back by 0 bases and J by 2 bases.

This clonotype was seen repeatedly, ten times or more. The DNA for the CDR3 is TGCAGTGCTAGAGACCTCCGGAGCGAGACCCAGTACTTC. Its translation: CSARDLRSETQYF. This rearrangement joins TRBV20-1 to TRBJ2-5; no reliable D call. Trimming removed 0 bases from V and 5 bases from J, with 10 bases in between. Germline V lookup: CDR1 DFQATT, CDR2 SNEGSKA (reference sequence). The length of the CDR3 is 13 residues.

This clonotype was recorded at least ten times. V usage is TRBV25-1 and J usage is TRBJ2-7; D is uncertain. The CDR3 runs 11 residues. The V end lost 5 bases, the J end lost 7 bases, and 9 bases lay between the germline ends. Germline CDR1 MGHDK, CDR2 SYGVNS. CDR3: CASSSTWEQYF. CDR3 DNA sequence: TGTGCCAGCAGTAGCACCTGGGAGCAGTACTTC.

This clonotype has a count of ten or more. The chain joins TRBV20-1 to TRBJ1-1, with 10 bases aligning to TRBD1. V gave up 1 base and J gave up 7 bases; unmatched junction bases: 6. The CDR3 sequence is 14 residues long. Germline lookup yields CDR1 DFQATT and CDR2 SNEGSKA (reference sequence). The CDR3 here is CSARAVTGGDEAFF. CDR3 sequence (DNA): TGCAGTGCTAGAGCAGTGACAGGGGGCGATGAAGCTTTCTTT.

This clonotype showed up many times. The rearrangement uses TRBV5-1 and TRBJ2-1; TRBD2 aligns across 12 bases. Germline CDR1 SGHRS, CDR2 YFSETQ. V lost 4 bases and J lost 9; bases outside the gene matches: 14. The CDR3 has 17 residues. Here the CDR3 reads CASSLSSGGAKWSEQFF. CDR3 DNA: TGCGCCAGCAGCCTATCTAGCGGGGGGGCGAAGTGGAGTGAGCAGTTCTTC.

This clonotype appeared many times. The CDR3 reads CASSFAVGPETQYF. The CDR3 DNA follows: TGCGCCAGCAGCTTCGCTGTGGGTCCAGAGACCCAGTACTTC. V and J are TRBV5-1 and TRBJ2-5, with D uncertain. The CDR3 has 14 amino acids. Trimming removed 2 bases from V and 4 bases from J, with 12 bases in between. Germline V lookup: CDR1 SGHRS, CDR2 YFSETQ.

This clonotype has a count of ten or more. J is TRBJ2-2 and V is TRBV20-1; 10 nucleotides line up with TRBD1. Trimming at V came to 5 bases and at J to 3 bases, leaving 3 bases not matched to a gene. Germline lookup yields CDR1 DFQATT and CDR2 SNEGSKA (reference sequence). This CDR3 is 14 amino acids long. The CDR3 region has the DNA TGCAGTGCTCCGGGACAGGGGCACACCGGGGAGCTGTTTTTT. Protein: CSAPGQGHTGELFF.

Comments on this clonotype: A clone one base away is much larger, so this may be a read error. CDR3 coding DNA: TGCGCCAGCAGCCCAGGGGCAGAGATCAACGAGCAGTACTTC. Residues: CASSPGAEINEQYF. The rearrangement uses TRBV5-1 and TRBJ2-7, with D tentatively TRBD1 (6 bases). The CDR3 covers 14 residues. Germline V gene data show CDR1 as SGHRS and CDR2 as YFSETQ. Trimming removed 4 bases at V and 5 bases at J, with 16 bases between.